Sequencing of this T cell receptor beta chain was carried out in a study of cytomegalovirus exposure and HLA in healthy donors. Overall study findings and caveats: In vitro testing confirmed a few CMV-associated chains as specific for CMV antigens. Among TCR sequences, most were rare, though some public TCRs appeared in many donors. Reports described diagnosis of cytomegalovirus status by the classifier as highly specific and sensitive. A list of 150 or so TCR beta chains associated with cytomegalovirus was given.

The PCR used 60 Vbeta and 13 Jbeta primers. Sequencing was performed with immunoSEQ multiplex PCR; in TCRdb, only in-frame clones are kept and a portion is missing. The top ten hold about 1.2% of the sample, which has about 190,000 clones, 87% seen once. To note about this clone: Its antigen is as yet unknown.

CDR1 is MDHEN, CDR2 SYDVKM, per germline. The length of the CDR3 is 20 residues. V was pared by 3 bases and J by 0 bases, with 16 bases of the junction left unmatched. This TCR was recovered from a man under 40 in good health and CMV-seronegative. The chain carries TRBV28 and TRBJ2-2; TRBD1 agrees at 7 bases. Sequenced sample: PBMCs. CDR3 coding DNA: TGTGCCAGCAGTTTTGTCACTCCCCCAAAGGGGGCCCCGAACACCGGGGAGCTGTTTTTT. Its protein product is CASSFVTPPKGAPNTGELFF.